A single sample gave rise to the 27 T cell receptor beta chains below, sequenced in a study of blood T cell repertoires in COVID-19 (dated by TCRdb to the early 2020s). The library was built by means of the immunoSEQ multiplex PCR assay. TCRdb took this table from immuneACCESS and kept in-frame rearrangements with V and J called. Such tables lack part of the clones; where checked against another copy, unresolved V genes explain under half of the gap, and the rest is unexplained. For this sample the table gives approximately 130,000 clones, of which 85% were detected only once. The top ten clones comprise more than 3.5% of the sample. The sequencing sample was made of peripheral blood. The receptors shown here come from a human donor in a cohort sampled during active COVID-19.

V usage is TRBV5-1 and J usage is TRBJ2-1, with 8 bases that match TRBD1. Trimming took 2 bases from V and 8 from J; bases not matched to a gene: 6. The CDR3 spans 14 residues. Germline CDR1 is SGHRS and CDR2 is YFSETQ. This CDR3 is CASSFRTGSDEQFF. The CDR3 region has the DNA TGCGCCAGCAGCTTCCGGACAGGGTCTGATGAGCAGTTCTTC.

The V call is TRBV15, the J call TRBJ2-3; no firm D call. V was clipped by 0 bases and J by 1 base, with 11 bases between them. The CDR3 contains 16 residues. CDR1 LNHNV and CDR2 YYDKDF come from the germline V gene (reference sequence). The CDR3 here is CATSRDHGWGTDTQYF. The CDR3 DNA sequence: TGTGCCACCAGCAGAGATCACGGGTGGGGCACAGATACGCAGTATTTT.

The chain combines TRBV5-1 with TRBJ1-1, with TRBD1 as a possible D gene (6 bases). V lost 7 bases to trimming and J lost 0 bases, with 13 bases between them. Germline V CDR1 and CDR2: SGHRS, YFSETQ. This CDR3 contains 14 residues. The CDR3 nucleotides read TGCGCCAGCCACAGGGATCCCATGAACACTGAAGCTTTCTTT. As protein: CASHRDPMNTEAFF.

This chain uses TRBV6-5 with TRBJ2-5, with TRBD2 as a possible D gene (6 bases). In germline, CDR1 is MNHEY, CDR2 SVGAGI. V gave up 5 bases and J gave up 5 bases, with 12 bases separating them. This CDR3 is built from 13 residues. In DNA form, the CDR3 reads TGTGCCAGCAGTCAGGAGGGCCGCGAGACCCAGTACTTC. It specifies CASSQEGRETQYF.

The chain couples TRBV6-6 to TRBJ2-1; 9 nucleotides match TRBD2. After removal of 6 bases from V and 5 bases from J, the junction contained 8 bases not matched to a gene. CDR3 length: 15 residues. Looked up from germline, CDR1 is MNHNY and CDR2 is SVGAGI (reference sequence). The CDR3 DNA sequence: TGTGCCAGCAGAAATAGCGGGGGAGCTAACAATGAGCAGTTCTTC. Its translation is CASRNSGGANNEQFF.

This clone was counted once. The chain combines TRBV5-1 with TRBJ2-2; no definite D call. V lost 4 bases and J lost 2, with 12 bases in between. This CDR3 has 15 residues. Germline V gives CDR1 SGHRS, CDR2 YFSETQ. CDR3 sequence (DNA): TGCGCCAGCAGCCCGCGGATCACCAACACCGGGGAGCTGTTTTTT. Translation gives CASSPRITNTGELFF.

CDR3 sequence: CASIWGRNNYGYTF. The DNA for the CDR3 is TGTGCCAGCATCTGGGGGCGGAATAACTATGGCTACACCTTC. This rearrangement joins TRBV5-6 to TRBJ1-2; perhaps TRBD1 as D (6 bases). Germline V gene sequence: CDR1 SGHDT, CDR2 YYEEEE. The CDR3 is 14 amino acids. Trimming shortened V by 6 bases and J by 1 base, and 13 bases separated the two germline ends. Drawing the rest from reference TRBV5-6 and TRBJ1-2, the complete variable domain is DAGVTQSPTHLIKTRGQQVTLRCSPKSGHDTVSWYQQALGQGPQFIFQYYEEEERQRGNFPDRFSGHQFPNYSSELNVNALLLGDSALYLCASIWGRNNYGYTFGSGTRLTVV.

The chain joins TRBV7-2 to TRBJ1-1, with TRBD1 identical over 8 bases. Germline assignment: CDR1 SGHTA and CDR2 FQGNSA. CDR3 size: 16 residues. Germline trimming cut 6 bases from V and 1 base from J; bases unmatched to any gene: 10. The DNA for the CDR3 is TGTGCCAGCAGGCAAAGCCCAGGGGGCGCGAACACTGAAGCTTTCTTT. It codes for CASRQSPGGANTEAFF.

V usage is TRBV2 and J usage is TRBJ2-1; 14 bases match TRBD2. The CDR3 is 14 amino acids. From germline, CDR1 is SNHLY and CDR2 FYNNEI. Trimming removed 6 bases from V and 9 bases from J; junction bases left unmatched: 4. In nucleotides, the CDR3 is TGTGCCAGCAGGGGGACTAGCGGGAGAGGTGAGCAGTTCTTC. It yields the protein CASRGTSGRGEQFF.

This clone was counted many times. This chain joins TRBV4-1 and TRBJ2-3; D is possibly TRBD1 (6 bases). Looked up from germline, CDR1 is MGHRA and CDR2 is YSYEKL. V lost 1 base and J 2 bases, leaving 13 bases between the germline ends. The CDR3 runs to 16 residues. CDR3 DNA sequence: TGCGCCAGCAGCCAAGGTCTAGGACAGCCCACAGATACGCAGTATTTT. Amino acid sequence: CASSQGLGQPTDTQYF.

This clone was observed a handful of times. The J gene is TRBJ1-5, the V gene TRBV3-1 (or the pseudogene TRBV3-2); tentative D call: TRBD1 (6 bases). This CDR3 is built from 13 residues. The germline gives CDR1 LGHDT, CDR2 YNNKEL (reference sequence). The V gene lost 3 bases and the J gene lost 6 bases, with 9 bases spanning the gap. CDR3 DNA: TGTGCCAGCAGCCAGAGGGGGGGTCAGCCCCAGCATTTT. Protein: CASSQRGGQPQHF.

In regard to this clone: The DNA is omitted, as the CDR3 cannot be located on it reliably, and the CDR3 follows TCRdb's listing. V is TRBV13 and J is TRBJ1-1. The germline V gene has CDR1 PRHDT and CDR2 FYEKMQ (reference sequence). The CDR3 has 13 residues if both end residues are counted. The CDR3 reads CASILVPGAEAFF.

The chain uses TRBV18 and TRBJ1-3; no reliable D call. The CDR3 contains 15 residues. Looked up from germline, CDR1 is KGHSH and CDR2 is LQKENI. V was pared by 2 bases and J by 0 bases, with 8 bases between. CDR3 sequence (DNA): TGTGCCAGCTCACCATCGGTGAGCTCTGGAAACACCATATATTTT. Its translation: CASSPSVSSGNTIYF.

This clone was found once. The genes are TRBV19 and TRBJ1-3; 7 bases map to TRBD1. The CDR3 has 16 residues. Losses at the gene ends were 1 base for V and 2 bases for J; bases not matched to a gene: 5. Germline V lookup: CDR1 LNHDA, CDR2 SQIVND (reference sequence). DNA for the CDR3: TGTGCCAGTAGTATAGGATCGGGGACAGCTGGAAACACCATATATTTT. It specifies CASSIGSGTAGNTIYF. Variable domain in full (rest from reference TRBV19 and TRBJ1-3): DGGITQSPKYLFRKEGQNVTLSCEQNLNHDAMYWYRQDPGQGLRLIYYSQIVNDFQKGDIAEGYSVSREKKESFPLTVTSAQKNPTAFYLCASSIGSGTAGNTIYFGEGSWLTVV.

The rearrangement links TRBV5-4 to TRBJ2-1, with 9 positions matching TRBD2. Looked up from germline, CDR1 is SGHNT and CDR2 is YYREEE (reference sequence). The CDR3 is 15 amino acids. V gave up 4 bases and J gave up 10 bases; unmatched junction bases: 12. DNA for the CDR3: TGTGCCAGCAGCGTCCATAGCGGGAGTAGCTTCGAGCAGTTCTTC. Protein product: CASSVHSGSSFEQFF.

The rearrangement uses TRBV24-1 and TRBJ1-5; weak D call: TRBD1 (5 bases). The germline V gene encodes CDR1 KGHDR and CDR2 SFDVKD. The germline V and J ends were trimmed by 1 base and 3 bases, with 12 bases remaining between them. The CDR3 sequence is 16 residues long. The DNA for the CDR3 is TGTGCCACCAGTGATTTCCTCGACAGCCTCAATCAGCCCCAGCATTTT. It translates to CATSDFLDSLNQPQHF.

V is TRBV27 and J is TRBJ2-3; the match to TRBD1 covers 8 bases. Germline-derived CDR1 and CDR2 are MNHEY and SMNVEV (reference sequence). V was clipped by 6 bases and J by 6 bases; unmatched bases: 8. The CDR3 loop spans 14 amino acids. DNA of the CDR3: TGTGCCAGCAGGGCAGGGGGCTGGGTGGATACGCAGTATTTT. Protein: CASRAGGWVDTQYF.

The chain is built from TRBV4-3 and TRBJ2-1, with 8 bases lining up with TRBD2. Germline V gene lookup returns CDR1 LGHNA and CDR2 YSLEER. After removal of 0 bases from V and 4 bases from J, the junction contained 8 bases not matched to a gene. The CDR3 sequence is 17 residues long. DNA for the CDR3: TGCGCCAGCAGCCAAGATGGACGGCGGGAGGAATACAATGAGCAGTTCTTC. Translating gives CASSQDGRREEYNEQFF.

The gene calls are TRBV9 and TRBJ2-1; 7 bases line up with TRBD2. The V segment lost 1 base and the J segment 6 bases; nucleotides outside the gene matches: 7. This CDR3 has 15 amino acids. Germline lookup yields CDR1 SGDLS and CDR2 YYNGEE. CDR3 sequence: CASSVYEGGSNEQFF. The CDR3 DNA reads TGTGCCAGCAGCGTATATGAGGGAGGGAGCAATGAGCAGTTCTTC.

The chain has TRBV13 and TRBJ2-1; TRBD1 is a possible D gene (6 bases). Germline CDR1 PRHDT, CDR2 FYEKMQ (reference sequence). The CDR3 consists of 14 residues. With 5 bases removed from V and 8 bases from J, the gap between germline ends came to 16 bases. CDR3 sequence: CASSGLGQTDEQFF. CDR3 nucleotide sequence: TGTGCCAGCAGCGGTCTTGGACAGACCGATGAGCAGTTCTTC.

The chain links TRBV6-6 to TRBJ2-1, with 13 positions matching TRBD2. The CDR3 extends over 16 amino acids. Trimming took 4 bases from V and 7 from J; bases not matched to a gene: 7. The germline V gene encodes CDR1 MNHNY and CDR2 SVGAGI (reference sequence). This chain's CDR3 is CASSLGPGLAGNEQFF. The CDR3 DNA sequence: TGTGCCAGCAGTTTGGGGCCGGGACTAGCGGGGAATGAGCAGTTCTTC.

V gene TRBV2 combines with J gene TRBJ2-1; D is perhaps TRBD2 (5 bases). Germline V lookup: CDR1 SNHLY, CDR2 FYNNEI. The CDR3 loop spans 14 amino acids. Deletions cut 7 bases from V and 5 bases from J, with 15 bases between. The DNA of the CDR3 is TGTGCCAGCAACCTCCTTCGAGGGAACAATGAGCAGTTCTTC. Protein product: CASNLLRGNNEQFF.

The rearrangement links TRBV30 to TRBJ2-7, with 9 nucleotides matching TRBD1. V was pared by 5 bases and J by 3 bases, with 5 bases of the junction left unmatched. The germline V gene has CDR1 GTSNPN and CDR2 SVGIG (reference sequence). The length of the CDR3 is 13 residues. The CDR3 is CAWVRGQGYEQYF. CDR3 DNA sequence: TGTGCCTGGGTAAGGGGACAGGGCTACGAGCAGTACTTC.

This chain links TRBV7-2 with TRBJ2-1; TRBD2 matches at 9 bases. Trimming took 5 bases from V and 0 from J; bases not matched to a gene: 14. Germline CDR1 is SGHTA and CDR2 is FQGNSA. The CDR3 length is 19 residues. The CDR3 region has the DNA TGTGCCAGCAGCCGCCCCGCTAGCGGGGCAACGAGCTCCTACAATGAGCAGTTCTTC. Translated, it gives CASSRPASGATSSYNEQFF. Supplemented by reference TRBV7-2 and TRBJ2-1, the full variable domain reads GAGVSQSPSNKVTEKGKDVELRCDPISGHTALYWYRQSLGQGLEFLIYFQGNSAPDKSGLPSDRFSAERTGGSVSTLTIQRTQQEDSAVYLCASSRPASGATSSYNEQFFGPGTRLTVL.

The chain joins TRBV7-2 to TRBJ2-3; no definite D call. The germline V and J ends were trimmed by 5 bases and 1 base, with 4 bases remaining between them. Germline loops: CDR1 SGHTA, CDR2 FQGNSA. This CDR3 is built from 12 residues. The DNA of the CDR3 is TGTGCCAGCAGCCAGGGCACAGATACGCAGTATTTT. Protein: CASSQGTDTQYF.

This sequence joins TRBV12-1 and TRBJ1-2. TRBV12-1 is a recognized pseudogene. The CDR3 consists of 19 residues. The CDR3 DNA is TGTGCCAGCAGCTCTCCAAGGTTAGGGAGAGTTAGTTGGGGCTATGGCTACACCTTC. Its translation is CASSSPRLGRVSWGYGYTF.

In this sample, this clone turned up a few times. The chain is built from TRBV4-3 and TRBJ1-4; TRBD1 matches at 8 bases. The trim removed 1 base at V and 8 bases at J, leaving 9 bases unmatched. Germline V lookup: CDR1 LGHNA, CDR2 YSLEER. There are 16 residues in the CDR3. CDR3 region: CASSQGKDRVWEKLFF. The CDR3 DNA reads TGCGCCAGCAGCCAAGGCAAGGACAGGGTATGGGAAAAACTGTTTTTT.